These T cell receptor beta chains were read from a single sample in a study of blood T cell repertoires in COVID-19. Sequenced by immunoSEQ multiplex PCR; TCRdb stores in-frame clones only, minus some. The table lists about 51,000 clones, roughly 84% of them singletons. The specimen was peripheral blood. These receptors all come from a man older than 75 with active COVID-19. Both conserved end residues are part of each CDR3. Fields, in order: clone size, D gene, V gene, CDR3 length, J gene, CDR3 protein, CDR3 DNA. The D gene is left open where the match is weak. Only some rows state a clone size, as once, few, many or a class for expanded clones.

abundance: -; d_gene: -; v_gene: TRBV3-1/TRBV3-2; len: 16; j_gene: TRBJ1-6; CDR3aa: CASSRGGGGIDSPLHF; CDR3nt: TGTGCCAGCAGCCGAGGGGGAGGGGGAATCGATTCACCCCTCCACTTT
abundance: -; d_gene: -; v_gene: TRBV30; len: 13; j_gene: TRBJ1-6; CDR3aa: CAWSVQGDSPLHF; CDR3nt: TGTGCCTGGAGTGTACAAGGGGATTCACCCCTCCACTTT
abundance: -; d_gene: TRBD1; v_gene: TRBV6-2/TRBV6-3; len: 17; j_gene: TRBJ2-2; CDR3aa: CASSYSDRATNTGELFF; CDR3nt: TGTGCCAGCAGTTACTCGGACAGGGCTACCAACACCGGGGAGCTGTTTTTT
abundance: -; d_gene: -; v_gene: TRBV7-2; len: 15; j_gene: TRBJ1-5; CDR3aa: CASSFGAPGNQPQHF; CDR3nt: TGTGCCAGCAGCTTTGGGGCCCCTGGGAATCAGCCCCAGCATTTT
abundance: -; d_gene: TRBD2; v_gene: TRBV6-4; len: 16; j_gene: TRBJ2-1; CDR3aa: CASSAQGLAGGNEQFF; CDR3nt: TGTGCCAGCAGTGCCCAAGGACTAGCGGGAGGTAATGAGCAGTTCTTC
abundance: -; d_gene: TRBD2; v_gene: TRBV18; len: 17; j_gene: TRBJ2-7; CDR3aa: CASSLRYLTSGRYEQYF; CDR3nt: TGTGCCAGCTCCCTCCGCTATCTGACTAGCGGGAGATACGAGCAGTACTTC
abundance: -; d_gene: -; v_gene: TRBV19; len: 15; j_gene: TRBJ1-3; CDR3aa: CASSIDTVAGNTIYF; CDR3nt: TGTGCCAGTAGTATAGATACAGTTGCTGGAAACACCATATATTTT
abundance: -; d_gene: -; v_gene: TRBV30; len: 15; j_gene: TRBJ1-3; CDR3aa: CAWSVQEGYGNTIYF; CDR3nt: TGTGCCTGGAGTGTACAGGAGGGGTACGGAAACACCATATATTTT
abundance: -; d_gene: -; v_gene: TRBV28; len: 13; j_gene: TRBJ2-7; CDR3aa: CASSLLGAYEQYF; CDR3nt: TGTGCCAGCAGTTTATTAGGGGCCTACGAGCAGTACTTC
abundance: -; d_gene: -; v_gene: TRBV6-2/TRBV6-3; len: 14; j_gene: TRBJ1-5; CDR3aa: CASSYPQGGQPQHF; CDR3nt: TGTGCCAGCAGTTACCCGCAGGGTGGACAGCCCCAGCATTTT
abundance: few; d_gene: TRBD1; v_gene: TRBV27; len: 17; j_gene: TRBJ2-5; CDR3aa: CASSLRGKTGGAETQYF; CDR3nt: TGTGCCAGCAGTTTACGGGGAAAGACAGGGGGCGCGGAGACCCAGTACTTC
abundance: -; d_gene: -; v_gene: TRBV14; len: 18; j_gene: TRBJ2-1; CDR3aa: CASSRYRTEPTLGDEQFF; CDR3nt: TGTGCCAGCAGCCGGTATAGGACAGAACCGACCCTCGGTGATGAGCAGTTCTTC
abundance: once; d_gene: TRBD2; v_gene: TRBV2; len: 16; j_gene: TRBJ2-1; CDR3aa: CASSNLAGGFNNEQFF; CDR3nt: TGTGCCAGCAGCAACCTAGCGGGTGGCTTCAACAATGAGCAGTTCTTC
abundance: -; d_gene: TRBD1; v_gene: TRBV10-3; len: 13; j_gene: TRBJ1-4; CDR3aa: CAISRQGDERVFF; CDR3nt: TGTGCCATCAGCCGACAGGGGGACGAAAGGGTGTTTTTT
abundance: -; d_gene: -; v_gene: TRBV3-1/TRBV3-2; len: 13; j_gene: TRBJ2-3; CDR3aa: CASGHPRTDTQYF; CDR3nt: TGTGCCAGCGGGCACCCGCGCACAGATACGCAGTATTTT
abundance: -; d_gene: TRBD1; v_gene: TRBV10-3; len: 17; j_gene: TRBJ1-3; CDR3aa: CATSRTGQGASGNTIYF; CDR3nt: TGTGCCACCAGCCGTACCGGACAGGGGGCTTCTGGAAACACCATATATTTT
abundance: -; d_gene: -; v_gene: TRBV10-2; len: 13; j_gene: TRBJ2-7; CDR3aa: CASMGGQTYEQYF; CDR3nt: TGCGCCAGCATGGGGGGGCAGACCTACGAGCAGTACTTC
abundance: -; d_gene: -; v_gene: TRBV6-2/TRBV6-3; len: 15; j_gene: TRBJ2-6; CDR3aa: CASSYSSSGANVLTF; CDR3nt: TGTGCCAGCAGTTACTCGAGCTCTGGGGCTAACGTCCTGACTTTC
abundance: -; d_gene: TRBD2; v_gene: TRBV30; len: 13; j_gene: TRBJ2-1; CDR3aa: CAGSSGSNNEQFF; CDR3nt: TGTGCCGGATCTAGCGGGAGCAACAATGAGCAGTTCTTC
abundance: few; d_gene: -; v_gene: TRBV11-2; len: 17; j_gene: TRBJ1-3; CDR3aa: CASSLDWAGPSGNTIYF; CDR3nt: TGTGCCAGCAGCTTAGATTGGGCGGGACCCTCTGGAAACACCATATATTTT
abundance: -; d_gene: TRBD1; v_gene: TRBV28; len: 17; j_gene: TRBJ1-3; CDR3aa: CASSSGQGIYSGNTIYF; CDR3nt: TGTGCCAGCAGTTCAGGACAGGGGATTTATTCTGGAAACACCATATATTTT
abundance: -; d_gene: -; v_gene: TRBV7-9; len: 13; j_gene: TRBJ2-7; CDR3aa: CASSPRGNYEQYF; CDR3nt: TGTGCCAGCAGCCCCCGGGGAAACTACGAGCAGTACTTC
abundance: -; d_gene: TRBD1; v_gene: TRBV4-1; len: 17; j_gene: TRBJ1-5; CDR3aa: CASSHKVRTTGGQPQHF; CDR3nt: TGCGCCAGCAGCCATAAGGTCAGGACGACAGGGGGTCAGCCCCAGCATTTT
abundance: -; d_gene: TRBD1; v_gene: TRBV28; len: 15; j_gene: TRBJ2-7; CDR3aa: CASTQPGQGRYEQYF; CDR3nt: TGTGCCAGCACACAGCCGGGACAGGGGAGATACGAGCAGTACTTC
abundance: -; d_gene: -; v_gene: TRBV6-1; len: 14; j_gene: TRBJ2-3; CDR3aa: CASSEGGSVDTQYF; CDR3nt: TGTGCCAGCAGTGAAGGGGGTAGCGTAGATACGCAGTATTTT
abundance: -; d_gene: TRBD2; v_gene: TRBV18; len: 16; j_gene: TRBJ2-5; CDR3aa: CASSPGLAGGGETQYF; CDR3nt: TGTGCCAGCTCACCAGGGCTAGCGGGAGGTGGAGAGACCCAGTACTTC
abundance: -; d_gene: -; v_gene: TRBV6-2/TRBV6-3; len: 16; j_gene: TRBJ2-1; CDR3aa: CASSLRGFLSYNEQFF; CDR3nt: TGTGCCAGCAGTCTCAGAGGTTTTCTCTCCTACAATGAGCAGTTCTTC
abundance: -; d_gene: -; v_gene: TRBV2; len: 12; j_gene: TRBJ2-7; CDR3aa: CASRDDSYEQYF; CDR3nt: TGTGCCAGCAGGGATGACAGTTACGAGCAGTACTTC
abundance: -; d_gene: TRBD1; v_gene: TRBV14; len: 15; j_gene: TRBJ2-3; CDR3aa: CASSQQQGRTDTQYF; CDR3nt: TGTGCCAGCAGCCAACAACAGGGGCGGACAGATACGCAGTATTTT
abundance: few; d_gene: TRBD1; v_gene: TRBV7-9; len: 16; j_gene: TRBJ2-7; CDR3aa: CASSLEGTGRASEQYF; CDR3nt: TGTGCCAGCAGCTTAGAAGGGACAGGTCGGGCGTCCGAGCAGTACTTC
abundance: -; d_gene: TRBD1; v_gene: TRBV7-2; len: 15; j_gene: TRBJ1-3; CDR3aa: CASSRQGDSGNTIYF; CDR3nt: TGTGCCAGCAGCAGACAGGGGGACTCTGGAAACACCATATATTTT
abundance: -; d_gene: TRBD2; v_gene: TRBV3-1/TRBV3-2; len: 13; j_gene: TRBJ2-1; CDR3aa: CASSQRESSEQFF; CDR3nt: TGTGCCAGCAGCCAGCGGGAGTCCAGTGAGCAGTTCTTC
abundance: -; d_gene: TRBD1; v_gene: TRBV9; len: 14; j_gene: TRBJ2-5; CDR3aa: CASSGTGELGTQYF; CDR3nt: TGTGCCAGCAGCGGGACAGGGGAGTTGGGGACCCAGTACTTC
abundance: -; d_gene: TRBD1; v_gene: TRBV19; len: 13; j_gene: TRBJ2-3; CDR3aa: CASGGTGTDTQYF; CDR3nt: TGTGCCAGCGGGGGGACAGGGACTGATACGCAGTATTTT
abundance: -; d_gene: TRBD2; v_gene: TRBV7-3; len: 15; j_gene: TRBJ2-1; CDR3aa: CASSRSGSSYNEQFF; CDR3nt: TGTGCCAGCAGCCGTAGCGGGAGCTCCTACAATGAGCAGTTCTTC
abundance: -; d_gene: TRBD1; v_gene: TRBV6-6; len: 13; j_gene: TRBJ1-4; CDR3aa: CASVGQLNEKLFF; CDR3nt: TGTGCCAGTGTGGGACAGTTGAATGAAAAACTGTTTTTT
abundance: -; d_gene: -; v_gene: TRBV27; len: 14; j_gene: TRBJ1-5; CDR3aa: CASRLRVSNQPQHF; CDR3nt: TGTGCCAGTCGTCTACGGGTTAGCAATCAGCCCCAGCATTTT
abundance: -; d_gene: -; v_gene: TRBV15; len: 15; j_gene: TRBJ2-2; CDR3aa: CATSRGGGNTGELFF; CDR3nt: TGTGCCACCAGCAGAGGAGGGGGGAACACCGGGGAGCTGTTTTTT
abundance: -; d_gene: TRBD1; v_gene: TRBV9; len: 14; j_gene: TRBJ1-2; CDR3aa: CASSVARDRDGYTF; CDR3nt: TGTGCCAGCAGCGTAGCTCGGGACAGGGATGGCTACACCTTC
abundance: -; d_gene: TRBD1; v_gene: TRBV9; len: 18; j_gene: TRBJ2-7; CDR3aa: CASTVVVGGTDGSYEQYF; CDR3nt: TGTGCCAGCACCGTAGTTGTTGGTGGGACAGATGGCTCCTACGAGCAGTACTTC
abundance: -; d_gene: TRBD1; v_gene: TRBV5-1; len: 14; j_gene: TRBJ1-1; CDR3aa: CASSPGQQNTEAFF; CDR3nt: TGCGCCAGCAGCCCGGGACAGCAGAACACTGAAGCTTTCTTT
abundance: -; d_gene: -; v_gene: TRBV6-5; len: 15; j_gene: TRBJ1-6; CDR3aa: CASSNPTGGNSPLHF; CDR3nt: TGTGCCAGCAGTAACCCGACAGGCGGGAATTCACCCCTCCACTTT
abundance: few; d_gene: -; v_gene: TRBV3-1/TRBV3-2; len: 14; j_gene: TRBJ1-1; CDR3aa: CASSRGQMNTEAFF; CDR3nt: TGTGCCAGCAGCCGTGGCCAGATGAACACTGAAGCTTTCTTT
abundance: -; d_gene: -; v_gene: TRBV19; len: 15; j_gene: TRBJ2-1; CDR3aa: CASSSGTQGYNEQFF; CDR3nt: TGTGCCAGTAGCTCGGGGACTCAAGGGTACAATGAGCAGTTCTTC
abundance: -; d_gene: -; v_gene: TRBV7-2; len: 17; j_gene: TRBJ2-3; CDR3aa: CASSLALPGGLTDTQYF; CDR3nt: TGTGCCAGCAGCTTAGCCCTTCCTGGGGGACTGACAGATACGCAGTATTTT
abundance: -; d_gene: TRBD2; v_gene: TRBV7-6; len: 15; j_gene: TRBJ2-5; CDR3aa: CASSLQSSGSETQYF; CDR3nt: TGTGCCAGCAGCTTACAGTCTAGCGGGAGTGAGACCCAGTACTTC
abundance: few; d_gene: -; v_gene: TRBV27; len: 11; j_gene: TRBJ2-7; CDR3aa: CASLRGVEQYF; CDR3nt: TGTGCCAGCCTCCGCGGGGTCGAGCAGTACTTC
abundance: medium-sized; d_gene: -; v_gene: TRBV4-2; len: 13; j_gene: TRBJ2-1; CDR3aa: CASSQVGDNEQFF; CDR3nt: TGTGCCAGCAGCCAAGTGGGAGACAATGAGCAGTTCTTC
abundance: -; d_gene: -; v_gene: TRBV21-1; len: 15; j_gene: TRBJ2-7; CDR3aa: CASSKGGRRAYEQYF; CDR3nt: TGTGCCAGCAGCAAAGGGGGGAGGAGGGCCTACGAGCAGTACTTC
abundance: -; d_gene: -; v_gene: TRBV18; len: 14; j_gene: TRBJ1-1; CDR3aa: CASSPGAGNTEAFF; CDR3nt: TGTGCCAGCTCACCTGGCGCAGGGAACACTGAAGCTTTCTTT
abundance: once; d_gene: TRBD2; v_gene: TRBV7-9; len: 15; j_gene: TRBJ2-5; CDR3aa: CASSLLAGLQETQYF; CDR3nt: TGTGCCAGCAGCTTACTAGCGGGGCTTCAAGAGACCCAGTACTTC